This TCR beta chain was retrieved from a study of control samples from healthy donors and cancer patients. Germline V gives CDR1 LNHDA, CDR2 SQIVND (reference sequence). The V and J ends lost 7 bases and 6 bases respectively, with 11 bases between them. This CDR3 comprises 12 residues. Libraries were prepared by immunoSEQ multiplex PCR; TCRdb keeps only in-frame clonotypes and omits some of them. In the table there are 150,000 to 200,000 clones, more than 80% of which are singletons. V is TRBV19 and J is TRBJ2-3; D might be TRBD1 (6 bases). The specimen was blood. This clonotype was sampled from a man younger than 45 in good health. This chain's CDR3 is CASNYRGDTQYF. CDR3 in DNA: TGTGCCAGTAATTATAGGGGGGATACGCAGTATTTT.